Included here is one TCR beta chain sequence, with context. Its antigen is still unknown. This sample was included in a study of sequential checkpoint blockade in melanoma. Study-wide background: First-line arms were nivolumab then ipilimumab, or the reverse, randomized 1:1. TCRbeta immunosequencing was performed on DNA from roughly 90 pretreatment melanoma tumor samples. After nivolumab or ipilimumab alone, around 24 patients had week-13 rebiopsies. Whole-study results and caveats: Response in arm A was associated with pretreatment TIL clonality.

Documented treatment: randomized to nivolumab then ipilimumab (arm A) or the reverse (arm B). Profiled with immunoSEQ multiplex PCR; TCRdb holds only in-frame clones, not every one. The sample has 10,000 to 15,000 clones, 26% seen once. The CDR3 consists of 15 residues. J lost 6 bases, V lost 2 bases, and 7 bases had no gene match. Germline values: CDR1 KGHSH, CDR2 LQKENI. V is TRBV18 and J is TRBJ2-3; TRBD1 agrees at 8 bases. The receptor was isolated from a human donor with melanoma. The sequenced sample was tumor tissue (inferred from file names), obtained from a patient given nivolumab and ipilimumab in sequence. CDR3 region: CASSPGQGPSDTQYF. Written as DNA, the CDR3 is TGTGCCAGCTCACCAGGACAGGGTCCATCGGATACGCAGTATTTT. The complete variable domain, with remaining parts taken from reference TRBV18 and TRBJ2-3, reads NAGVMQNPRHLVRRRGQEARLRCSPMKGHSHVYWYRQLPEEGLKFMVYLQKENIIDESGMPKERFSAEFPKEGPSILRIQQVVRGDSAAYFCASSPGQGPSDTQYFGPGTRLTVL.